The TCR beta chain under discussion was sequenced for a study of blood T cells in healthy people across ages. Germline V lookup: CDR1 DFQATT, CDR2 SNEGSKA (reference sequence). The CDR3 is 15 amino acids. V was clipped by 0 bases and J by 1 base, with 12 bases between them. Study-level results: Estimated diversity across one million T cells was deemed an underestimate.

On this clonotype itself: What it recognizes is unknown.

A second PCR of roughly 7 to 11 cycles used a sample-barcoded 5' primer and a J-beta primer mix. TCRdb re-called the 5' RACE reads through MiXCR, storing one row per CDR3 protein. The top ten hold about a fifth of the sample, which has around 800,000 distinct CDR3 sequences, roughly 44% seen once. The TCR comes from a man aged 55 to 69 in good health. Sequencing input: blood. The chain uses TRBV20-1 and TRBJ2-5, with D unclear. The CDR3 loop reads CSARDAKAVQETQYF. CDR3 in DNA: TGCAGTGCTAGAGATGCTAAGGCCGTCCAAGAGACCCAGTACTTC.